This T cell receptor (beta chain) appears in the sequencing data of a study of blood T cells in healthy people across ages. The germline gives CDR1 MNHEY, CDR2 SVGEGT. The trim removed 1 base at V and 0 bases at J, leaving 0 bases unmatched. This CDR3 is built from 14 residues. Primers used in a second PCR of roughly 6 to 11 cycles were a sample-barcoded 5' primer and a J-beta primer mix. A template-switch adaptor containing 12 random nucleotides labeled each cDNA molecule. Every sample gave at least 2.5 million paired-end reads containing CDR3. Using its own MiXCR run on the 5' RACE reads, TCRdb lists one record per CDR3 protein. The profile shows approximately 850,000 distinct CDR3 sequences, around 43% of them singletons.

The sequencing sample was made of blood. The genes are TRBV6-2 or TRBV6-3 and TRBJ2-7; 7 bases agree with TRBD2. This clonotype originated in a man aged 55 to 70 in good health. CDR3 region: CASSYWDYSYEQYF. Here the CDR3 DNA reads TGTGCCAGCAGTTACTGGGACTACTCCTACGAGCAGTACTTC.